The 14 T cell receptor beta chains in this list originate from one sample, sequenced in a study of blood T cell repertoires in COVID-19 (dated by TCRdb to 2020 to 2021). To prepare the library, the immunoSEQ multiplex PCR assay was applied. Held by TCRdb, this immuneACCESS table contains in-frame sequences only and omits some clones. Under half of the omission traces to an unresolved V gene where checked; the cause of the rest is unknown. The table for this sample lists roughly 74,000 clones; 80% to 90% of them were counted only once. The ten largest clones represent approximately 35% of the sample. The sample taken for sequencing was peripheral blood. The receptors stem from a man in his 70s with acute or convalescent COVID-19.

The chain uses TRBV25-1 and TRBJ2-5; 8 bases are a match to TRBD2. This CDR3 comprises 15 residues. Germline CDR1 reads MGHDK; CDR2 reads SYGVNS. With 5 bases clipped from V and 5 bases from J, the junction kept 10 bases outside the gene matches. The CDR3 is CASSLKRPSGETQYF. In nucleotides, the CDR3 is TGTGCCAGCAGTCTCAAGAGGCCTAGCGGGGAGACCCAGTACTTC.

The chain carries TRBV7-8 and TRBJ2-7; a weak D match, TRBD1 (6 bases). Trimming pared 4 bases from V and 1 base from J, leaving 14 bases between. Germline-derived CDR1 and CDR2 are SGHVS and FQNEAQ. The CDR3 spans 15 residues. For the CDR3, the DNA is TGTGCCAGCAGCTCCCCCGACAGGTTTTCCTACGAGCAGTACTTC. This encodes CASSSPDRFSYEQYF.

V and J are TRBV29-1 and TRBJ1-2; D remains unclear. V dropped 5 bases and J dropped 5 bases, with 12 bases sitting between them. Germline V CDR1 and CDR2: SQVTM, ANQGSEA. The CDR3 runs to 12 residues. As DNA, the CDR3 is TGCAGCGTTAGCGACTCGCCTTATGGCTACACCTTC. Its translation: CSVSDSPYGYTF.

This chain links TRBV10-3 with TRBJ2-3; 9 positions agree with TRBD1. J lost 1 base, V lost 6 bases, and 5 bases had no gene match. Germline CDR1 is ENHRY and CDR2 is SYGVKD. The CDR3 contains 15 residues. The CDR3 nucleotides read TGTGCCATCAGGACGGGACAGGGTGGCACAGATACGCAGTATTTT. It yields the protein CAIRTGQGGTDTQYF.

This sequence joins TRBV16 and TRBJ1-1; 9 bases match TRBD1. Germline CDR1 is KGHSY and CDR2 is FQNENV. Trimming took 4 bases from V and 5 from J; bases not matched to a gene: 5. The CDR3 extends over 14 amino acids. DNA of the CDR3: TGTGCCAGCAGCCTACAGGGGGCTGGGACTGAAGCTTTCTTT. Its protein product is CASSLQGAGTEAFF.

V gene TRBV18 combines with J gene TRBJ1-2; D is possibly TRBD1 (5 bases). CDR1 KGHSH and CDR2 LQKENI come from the germline V gene. The CDR3 has 15 residues. Trimming removed 0 bases at V and 8 bases at J, with 16 bases between. This CDR3 reads CASSPPGRGEEGYTF. As DNA, the CDR3 is TGTGCCAGCTCACCACCGGGGCGGGGTGAGGAGGGCTACACCTTC.

The V and J genes are TRBV2 and TRBJ2-7; weak D call: TRBD2 (5 bases). Looked up from germline, CDR1 is SNHLY and CDR2 is FYNNEI. There are 12 residues in the CDR3. V lost 4 bases and J lost 4, with 8 bases in between. The CDR3 DNA is TGTGCCAGCAGTGGGGCGGGTTACGAGCAGTACTTC. Encoded protein: CASSGAGYEQYF.

This clone has just a few counts. The chain couples TRBV7-2 to TRBJ2-2; D possibly corresponds to TRBD1 (6 bases). The CDR3 runs to 15 residues. Germline-derived CDR1 and CDR2 are SGHTA and FQGNSA. V was pared by 5 bases and J by 5 bases, with 15 bases between. CDR3 coding DNA: TGTGCCAGCAGCCCACAGGGCTCTGCTACCGGGGAGCTGTTTTTT. It encodes CASSPQGSATGELFF.

The count of this clone is one. This chain connects TRBV9 to TRBJ2-3, with 13 nucleotides matching TRBD2. V dropped 3 bases and J dropped 0; count of bases not matched to a gene: 10. The CDR3 is made up of 19 amino acids. The germline CDR1 and CDR2 sequences are SGDLS and YYNGEE. The CDR3 region is CASSALGGLAGTSTDTQYF. Written as DNA, the CDR3 is TGTGCCAGCAGCGCCCTCGGGGGACTAGCGGGAACTAGCACAGATACGCAGTATTTT.

The CDR3 DNA reads TGCAGTGCTAGTAGGCGGGAGGGCCGAGATACGCAGTATTTT. As protein: CSASRREGRDTQYF. The chain uses TRBV20-1 and TRBJ2-3; 9 positions match TRBD2. Germline V gene sequence: CDR1 DFQATT, CDR2 SNEGSKA (reference sequence). This CDR3 has 14 residues. V was pared by 3 bases and J by 5 bases, with 6 bases of the junction left unmatched.

V usage is TRBV7-2 and J usage is TRBJ1-2; D remains unclear. Germline values: CDR1 SGHTA, CDR2 FQGNSA. Trimming removed 4 bases at V and 7 bases at J, with 16 bases between. The CDR3 is made up of 14 amino acids. The CDR3 loop reads CASSSPTNLFGYTF. The CDR3 DNA reads as TGTGCCAGCAGCTCTCCTACTAATCTATTTGGCTACACCTTC.

The CDR3 spells CARGRGSRLKNYGYTF. CDR3 DNA sequence: TGTGCCAGAGGTCGAGGCAGCCGACTCAAAAACTATGGCTACACCTTC. The chain has TRBV21-1 and TRBJ1-2. TRBV21-1 is recorded as a pseudogene. This CDR3 has 16 residues.

The chain joins TRBV9 to TRBJ1-6; D perhaps matches TRBD1 (5 bases). The germline CDR1 and CDR2 sequences are SGDLS and YYNGEE. The V and J ends lost 5 bases and 1 base respectively, with 10 bases between them. The CDR3 is made up of 15 amino acids. In nucleotides, the CDR3 is TGTGCCAGCAGTCCTAGGGGTTCCTATAATTCACCCCTCCACTTT. It encodes CASSPRGSYNSPLHF.

This chain connects TRBV18 to TRBJ2-5; a possible D gene is TRBD2 (6 bases). The V end lost 6 bases, the J end lost 5 bases, and 13 bases lay between the germline ends. This CDR3 is 13 amino acids long. CDR1 is KGHSH and CDR2 is LQKENI in the germline V gene. CDR3 coding DNA: TGTGCCAGCTCCTCGGGACTGGCGGAGACCCAGTACTTC. Its protein is CASSSGLAETQYF.